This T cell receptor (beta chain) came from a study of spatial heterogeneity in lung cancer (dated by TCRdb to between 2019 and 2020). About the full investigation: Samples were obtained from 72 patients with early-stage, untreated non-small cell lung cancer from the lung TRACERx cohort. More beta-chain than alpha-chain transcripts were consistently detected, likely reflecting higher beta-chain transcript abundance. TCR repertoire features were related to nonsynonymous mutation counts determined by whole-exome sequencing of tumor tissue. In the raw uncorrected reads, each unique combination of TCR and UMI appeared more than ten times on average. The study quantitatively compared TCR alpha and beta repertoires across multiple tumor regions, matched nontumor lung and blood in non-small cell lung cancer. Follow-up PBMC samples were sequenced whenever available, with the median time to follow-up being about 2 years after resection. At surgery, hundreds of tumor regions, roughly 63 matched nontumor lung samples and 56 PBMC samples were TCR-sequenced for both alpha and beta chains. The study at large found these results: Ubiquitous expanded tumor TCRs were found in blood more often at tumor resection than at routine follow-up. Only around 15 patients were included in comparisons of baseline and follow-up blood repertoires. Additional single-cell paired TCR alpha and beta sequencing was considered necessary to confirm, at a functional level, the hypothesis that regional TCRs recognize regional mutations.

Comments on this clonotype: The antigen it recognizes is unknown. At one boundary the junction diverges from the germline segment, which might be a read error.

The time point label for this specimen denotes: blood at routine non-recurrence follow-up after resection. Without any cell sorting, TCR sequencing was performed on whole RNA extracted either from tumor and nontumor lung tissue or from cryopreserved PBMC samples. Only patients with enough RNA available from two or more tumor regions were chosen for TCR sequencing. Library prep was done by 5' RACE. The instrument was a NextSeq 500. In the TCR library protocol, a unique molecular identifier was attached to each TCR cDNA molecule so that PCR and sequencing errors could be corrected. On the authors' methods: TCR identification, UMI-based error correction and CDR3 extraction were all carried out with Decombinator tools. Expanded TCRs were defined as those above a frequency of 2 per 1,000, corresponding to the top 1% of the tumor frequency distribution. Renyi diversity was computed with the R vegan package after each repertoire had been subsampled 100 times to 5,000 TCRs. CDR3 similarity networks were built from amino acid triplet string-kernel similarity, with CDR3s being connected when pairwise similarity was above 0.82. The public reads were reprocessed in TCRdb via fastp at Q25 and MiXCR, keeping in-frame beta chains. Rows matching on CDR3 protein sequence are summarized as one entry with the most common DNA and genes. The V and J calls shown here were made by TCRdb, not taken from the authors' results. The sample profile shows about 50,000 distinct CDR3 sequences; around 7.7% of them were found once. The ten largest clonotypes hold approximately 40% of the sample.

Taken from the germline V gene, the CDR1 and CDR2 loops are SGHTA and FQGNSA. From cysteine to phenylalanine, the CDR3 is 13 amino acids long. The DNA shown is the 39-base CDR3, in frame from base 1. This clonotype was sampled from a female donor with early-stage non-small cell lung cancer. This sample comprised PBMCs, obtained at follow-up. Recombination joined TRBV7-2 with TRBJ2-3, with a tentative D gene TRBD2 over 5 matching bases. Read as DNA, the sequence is TGTGCCAACAGCTCCGACGGGGAAGATACGCAGTATTTT. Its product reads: CANSSDGEDTQYF.